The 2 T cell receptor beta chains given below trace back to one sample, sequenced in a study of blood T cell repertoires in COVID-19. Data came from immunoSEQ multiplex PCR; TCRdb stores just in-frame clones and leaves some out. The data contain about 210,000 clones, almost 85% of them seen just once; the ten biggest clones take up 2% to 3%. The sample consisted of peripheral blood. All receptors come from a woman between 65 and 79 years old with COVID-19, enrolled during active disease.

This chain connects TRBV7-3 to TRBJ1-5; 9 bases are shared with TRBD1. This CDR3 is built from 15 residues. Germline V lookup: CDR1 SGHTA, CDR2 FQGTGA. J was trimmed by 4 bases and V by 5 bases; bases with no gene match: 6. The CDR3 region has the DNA TGTGCCAGCAGCACCGATGGGACAGGGAATCAGCCCCAGCATTTT. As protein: CASSTDGTGNQPQHF. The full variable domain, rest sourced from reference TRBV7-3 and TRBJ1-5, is GAGVSQTPSNKVTEKGKYVELRCDPISGHTALYWYRQSLGQGPEFLIYFQGTGAADDSGLPNDRFFAVRPEGSVSTLKIQRTERGDSAVYLCASSTDGTGNQPQHFGDGTRLSIL.

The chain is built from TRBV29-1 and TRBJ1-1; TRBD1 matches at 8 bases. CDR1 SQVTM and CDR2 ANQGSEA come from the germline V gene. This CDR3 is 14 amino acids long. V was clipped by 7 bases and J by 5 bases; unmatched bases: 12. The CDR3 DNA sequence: TGCAGCGGAGGTGGAGACAGGGGCTATACTGAAGCTTTCTTT. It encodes CSGGGDRGYTEAFF.